This T cell receptor (beta chain) comes out of a study of cytomegalovirus exposure and HLA in healthy donors. Study-level findings and limits: The authors considered a cluster of highly shared sequence variants likely to be a sequencing artifact. There were some public TCRs occurring in many donors, but most TCR sequences were rare.

Comment on this clone: The antigen is undetermined.

Primers included in the PCR were 60 Vbeta and 13 Jbeta primers. Method: immunoSEQ multiplex PCR; TCRdb's copy keeps in-frame clones and lacks some. Of fewer than 150,000 clones listed, around 77% are singletons. Germline CDR1 reads SEHNR; CDR2 reads FQNEAQ (reference sequence). The V gene end was trimmed by 10 bases and the J gene end by 2 bases; junction bases not matched to a gene: 7. The CDR3 is 13 residues long. Sequenced sample: PBMCs. J is TRBJ2-7 and V is TRBV7-9; 8 nucleotides line up with TRBD1. This receptor was identified in a man aged 45-60 years in good health and CMV-seronegative. In nucleotides, the CDR3 is TGTGCCACCGCCGGGACAGGAGCCTACGAGCAGTACTTC. Translated, it gives CATAGTGAYEQYF.